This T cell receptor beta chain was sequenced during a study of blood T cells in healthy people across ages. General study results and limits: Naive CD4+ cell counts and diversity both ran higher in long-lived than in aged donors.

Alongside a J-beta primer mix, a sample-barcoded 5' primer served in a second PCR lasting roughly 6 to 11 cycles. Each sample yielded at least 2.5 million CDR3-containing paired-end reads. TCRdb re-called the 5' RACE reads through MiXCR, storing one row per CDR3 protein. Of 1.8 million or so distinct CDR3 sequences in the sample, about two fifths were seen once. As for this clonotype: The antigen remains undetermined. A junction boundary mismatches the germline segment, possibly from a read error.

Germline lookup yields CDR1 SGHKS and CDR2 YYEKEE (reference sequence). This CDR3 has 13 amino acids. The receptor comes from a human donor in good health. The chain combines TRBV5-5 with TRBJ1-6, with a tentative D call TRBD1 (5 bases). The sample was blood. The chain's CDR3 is CASSLVGDSPFHF. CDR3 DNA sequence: TGTGCCAGCAGCTTGGTGGGGGATTCACCCTTCCACTTT.